This entry is about one T cell receptor beta chain. This clone has a handful of counts. Its antigen has not been determined. No much larger clone exists at a distance of one base, and base qualities are not known. The data stem from a study of T cell responses to AZD1222 COVID-19 vaccine (dated by TCRdb to the early 2020s). Background on the whole study: AZD1222 recipients with second doses at about 4 weeks or about 12 weeks were pooled, because spike-specific TCR depth and breadth did not differ between schedules. A total of just over 230 trial participants underwent TCR sequencing, of whom nearly 210 received two doses of AZD1222 and around 26 received two doses of the MenACWY control vaccine. Trial participants were enrolled into age subgroups of 18-55, 56-69 and 70-plus years, which contained about 160, 30 and 59 TCR-sequenced participants, respectively.

This sample's time point label indicates: baseline before first vaccination. Vaccinee samples came from UK trials COV001 and COV002, including a single-blind randomized controlled phase 2/3 trial of AZD1222 (ChAdOx1 nCoV-19) in healthy adults. For TCRbeta chain sequencing, PBMC samples were collected from trial participants at day 0 and at day 28 after the second dose. The CDR3 regions of human TCRbeta chains were analyzed by immunosequencing. The original methods were these. Repertoire TCRs were checked for matches against a reference library of SARS-CoV-2-specific TCRs that had been generated using the MIRA antigen-specificity platform. Breadth meant the fraction of unique TCRs that were SARS-CoV-2-associated, whereas depth meant the fraction of total T cells that were SARS-CoV-2-associated. Using the MIRA data, each spike-specific TCR was assigned both to the spike region to which the TCR was reactive and to a CD4 or CD8 class. Log10-transformed breadth and depth values were compared by one-way ANOVA with Sidak's multiple comparisons tests. TCRdb carries this immuneACCESS record with in-frame sequences only. Its versions omit some clonotypes, under half of them owing to an unresolved V gene in the studies checked, with the rest unexplained. V, J and clone size were drawn from that table, and D and trimming were deduced from the DNA. The sample yields 200,000 or so clones; roughly 93% were counted once. The top ten hold nearly 1% of the sample.

Overall study outcomes, separate from this receptor: The vaccine-associated CD4 TCRs covered the entire spike protein, and the dominant responses fell in regions 160-218 and 743-854. In the small 56-69-year group, the increase in depth fell short of significance, most likely because of low power. Participants were mostly white British, with more females than males. The authors suggested clonal diversity may have been underestimated. Conclusions about previously exposed vaccinees are limited because only five to seven AZD1222 recipients were SARS-CoV-2 seropositive at baseline. Spike-specific TCR breadth and depth rose significantly after two AZD1222 doses compared with day 0 and with MenACWY recipients. Because no day 14 peak-response samples were available, the repertoires could be characterized only after the peak T cell response. Reportedly, close to half of the unique spike-specific TCRs recognized epitopes lying outside the regions that are mutated in the B.1.351 and B.1.1.7 variants.

This receptor was identified in an adult in good health. Sequencing used peripheral blood, obtained on day 0 of AZD1222 vaccination.

The nucleotides are TGTGCCAGCAGCTTCAGCGGGGGTCAACACTACGAGCAGTACTTC. Its protein is CASSFSGGQHYEQYF. The chain employs TRBV7-9 and TRBJ2-7, with 8 bases aligning to TRBD2. Taken from cysteine to phenylalanine, the CDR3 has 15 residues. This entry keeps only the CDR3 DNA: 45 bases, framed from base 1. The CDR1 and CDR2 encoded by the germline V gene (reference sequence) are SEHNR and FQNEAQ. Here V drops 3 bases and J drops 3 bases, and the junction holds 7 bases not matched to any gene. Full variable domain (CDR3 extended with the reference TRBV7-9 and TRBJ2-7 proteins): DTGVSQNPRHKITKRGQNVTFRCDPISEHNRLYWYRQTLGQGPEFLTYFQNEAQLEKSRLLSDRFSAERPKGSFSTLEIQRTEQGDSAMYLCASSFSGGQHYEQYFGPGTRLTVT.